These 3 T cell receptor beta chains were sequenced from one sample in a study of regulatory T cells in long-lasting Graves disease. For TCR beta, libraries came from iRepertoire HTBI primers and Arm-PCR of CDR3 regions. In TCRdb, the multiplex PCR reads were re-called with MiXCR into one record per CDR3 protein. The sample lists approximately 400,000 distinct CDR3 sequences; about a quarter were seen once. Regarding time point: persistent/refractory GD, antithyroid drugs over 5 years with positive TRAb. PBMC-extracted RNA yielded the TCR library. Sample: peripheral blood mononuclear cells (PBMCs), taken when the disease was refractory, from a patient treated with antithyroid drugs. Source of these receptors: a female donor with Graves disease.

The V and J genes are TRBV7-2 and TRBJ1-1, with 11 positions matching TRBD1. The germline CDR1 and CDR2 sequences are SGHTA and FQGNSA. CDR3 length equals 16 residues. After removal of 4 bases from V and 2 bases from J, the junction contained 6 bases not matched to a gene. CDR3: CASSYRDRGSNTEAFF. DNA of the CDR3: TGTGCCAGCAGCTACCGGGACAGGGGGTCTAACACTGAAGCTTTCTTT.

This clonotype was observed a few times. CDR3 residues: CSAREKVGTGYTF. The CDR3 DNA reads TGCAGTGCTAGAGAAAAGGTGGGGACAGGCTACACCTTC. The chain couples TRBV20-1 to TRBJ1-2, with TRBD1 as a possible D gene (6 bases). The CDR3 contains 13 residues. In germline, CDR1 is DFQATT, CDR2 SNEGSKA (reference sequence). The ends were cut back, 0 bases at V and 8 bases at J, with 13 bases in the middle.

The chain uses TRBV29-1 and TRBJ2-1, with D hard to call. V shed 3 bases and J shed 3 bases, with 12 bases lying between them. The germline V gene encodes CDR1 SQVTM and CDR2 ANQGSEA. The CDR3 loop spans 14 amino acids. CDR3 in DNA: TGCAGCGTTGACGGCCTAGGGCTCTACAATGAGCAGTTCTTC. It encodes CSVDGLGLYNEQFF.